The 8 T cell receptor beta chains given below trace back to one sample, sequenced in a study of identical twins. TCRdb analysed the 5' RACE reads with MiXCR anew, one entry per CDR3 protein. Of approximately 500,000 distinct CDR3 sequences listed, approximately 25% are singletons. The sample also formed part of further work on T cells expressing NK-cell markers.

The sample taken for sequencing was CD4+ T cells sorted from blood. The receptors here all came from a woman under 30 in good health.

This clonotype came up many times. The J gene is TRBJ2-7, the V gene TRBV7-9; D may be TRBD1 or TRBD2 (5 bases each). Germline V gene data show CDR1 as SEHNR and CDR2 as FQNEAQ (reference sequence). This CDR3 is 13 amino acids long. Trimming cost V 1 base and J 3 bases, with 7 bases left between them. CDR3 sequence: CASSLGGDYEQYF. The CDR3 region has the DNA TGTGCCAGCAGCTTAGGAGGGGACTACGAGCAGTACTTC. The complete variable domain, with remaining parts taken from reference TRBV7-9 and TRBJ2-7, reads DTGVSQNPRHKITKRGQNVTFRCDPISEHNRLYWYRQTLGQGPEFLTYFQNEAQLEKSRLLSDRFSAERPKGSFSTLEIQRTEQGDSAMYLCASSLGGDYEQYFGPGTRLTVT.

As to this clonotype: In this CDR3 the conserved last residue, phenylalanine or tryptophan, is missing, so a read error is likely. V is TRBV3-1 and J is TRBJ2-1, with D perhaps TRBD2 (5 bases). The CDR3 extends over 12 amino acids. The germline V and J ends were trimmed by 3 bases and 9 bases, with 9 bases remaining between them. Looked up from germline, CDR1 is LGHDT and CDR2 is YNNKEL (reference sequence). CDR3 sequence reads: CASSHLEGEQFL. CDR3 bases: TGTGCCAGCAGCCACCTTGAGGGTGAGCAGTTCCTC.

This clonotype was recorded a few times. The chain's CDR3 is CATSRGDSYEQYF. The CDR3 DNA sequence: TGTGCCACCAGCAGAGGGGATTCCTACGAGCAGTACTTC. The V call is TRBV15, the J call TRBJ2-7, with unresolved D. Germline CDR1 and CDR2: LNHNV and YYDKDF (reference sequence). Trimming took off 1 base at V and 1 base at J, with 5 bases between the two ends. The CDR3 sequence is 13 residues long. Together with reference TRBV15 and TRBJ2-7, the CDR3 gives the full variable domain: DAMVIQNPRYQVTQFGKPVTLSCSQTLNHNVMYWYQQKSSQAPKLLFHYYDKDFNNEADTPDNFQSRRPNTSFCFLDIRSPGLGDTAMYLCATSRGDSYEQYFGPGTRLTVT.

This chain uses TRBV7-2 with TRBJ2-3; TRBD2 aligns across 8 bases. Looked up from germline, CDR1 is SGHTA and CDR2 is FQGNSA. Germline trimming cut 7 bases from V and 0 bases from J; bases unmatched to any gene: 6. This CDR3 has 15 residues. The CDR3 spells CASTSGRRSTDTQYF. In DNA form, the CDR3 reads TGTGCCAGCACCAGCGGGAGAAGAAGCACAGATACGCAGTATTTT.

This clonotype was detected a few times. The V gene is TRBV12-3 or TRBV12-4, the J gene TRBJ1-1; D is undetermined. Trimming left V 7 bases short and J 8 bases short, with 14 bases between. The length of the CDR3 is 12 residues. This CDR3 is CASISFFGEAFF. CDR3 in DNA: TGTGCCAGCATATCCTTCTTCGGGGAAGCTTTCTTT.

This clonotype was observed a few times. The gene calls are TRBV20-1 and TRBJ2-3, with TRBD2 identical over 8 bases. The germline V gene encodes CDR1 DFQATT and CDR2 SNEGSKA (reference sequence). The CDR3 consists of 15 residues. The CDR3 sequence: CSRTGGGLYRDTQYF. The CDR3 DNA reads TGCAGCCGCACCGGGGGGGGCTTATATAGGGATACGCAGTATTTT.

This clonotype appeared a few times. The V and J genes are TRBV7-2 and TRBJ2-7, with 7 bases lining up with TRBD1. Germline V lookup: CDR1 SGHTA, CDR2 FQGNSA. The CDR3 covers 15 residues. With V trimmed by 3 bases and J by 9 bases, 14 bases remained unmatched. The CDR3 is CASSLIRGRQGVQYF. The CDR3 bases are TGTGCCAGCAGCTTGATCCGAGGGCGCCAGGGGGTGCAGTACTTC.

The CDR3 sequence: CASSLPGLAGASEQYF. The CDR3 nucleotides are TGTGCCAGCAGCTTACCCGGACTAGCGGGAGCGAGCGAGCAGTACTTC. The gene calls are TRBV7-9 and TRBJ2-7, with 13 bases matching TRBD2. Germline CDR1 is SEHNR and CDR2 is FQNEAQ (reference sequence). The CDR3 loop spans 16 amino acids. The V segment lost 2 bases and the J segment 6 bases; nucleotides outside the gene matches: 7. Full variable domain (outside the CDR3, taken from reference TRBV7-9 and TRBJ2-7): DTGVSQNPRHKITKRGQNVTFRCDPISEHNRLYWYRQTLGQGPEFLTYFQNEAQLEKSRLLSDRFSAERPKGSFSTLEIQRTEQGDSAMYLCASSLPGLAGASEQYFGPGTRLTVT.